The T cell receptor (beta chain) under discussion was sequenced for a study of regulatory T cells in long-lasting Graves disease. The study's findings and limits: Repertoires from persistent disease leaned toward TRBV28, TRBJ1-2 and TRBJ2-5.

The time point denotes: newly diagnosed GD, antithyroid drugs for less than 3 months. The authors made the TCR library using RNA they extracted from PBMCs. About this clonotype itself: No antigen is known for it.

Construction of TCR beta libraries relied on iRepertoire HTBI primers and on Arm-PCR targeting CDR3 regions. TCRdb independently ran MiXCR on the multiplex PCR reads; one entry per CDR3 protein. Of some 330,000 distinct CDR3 sequences listed, 12% are singletons. The CDR3 consists of 15 residues. V shed 0 bases and J shed 5 bases, with 14 bases lying between them. Germline V lookup: CDR1 DFQATT, CDR2 SNEGSKA (reference sequence). This sample was also put to use in a study of T cells in Graves' hyperthyroidism and ophthalmopathy.

The clonotype was recovered from a woman aged 18-30 years with Graves disease. The chain carries TRBV20-1 and TRBJ2-1; D not certain. This material consisted of peripheral blood mononuclear cells (PBMCs), taken at new diagnosis, from a patient treated with antithyroid drugs. CDR3 nucleotides: TGCAGTGCTAGAGACGGCAAGTTTAGCAACAATGAGCAGTTCTTC. Its protein product is CSARDGKFSNNEQFF.